The rows below give T cell receptor beta chains drawn from one sample of a study of Ad26.COV2.S vaccination and SARS-CoV-2 variants. The data were produced by immunoSEQ multiplex PCR, yet TCRdb's version contains in-frame clones alone and is incomplete. Of some 640,000 clones in the sample, roughly 90% are singletons; the top ten hold over 1.3%. This specimen consisted of peripheral blood, obtained in a trial of Ad26.COV2.S vaccine versus placebo. The receptors stem from a person between 18 and 65 years old who received the Ad26.COV2.S COVID-19 vaccine or a placebo. Each CDR3 is given with its conserved first and last residue. Fields, in order: CDR3 protein, CDR3 DNA, clone size, V gene, D gene, J gene. D genes are given only for firm matches. Clone size is given for some rows only: seen once, a few or many times, or a class if the clone is expanded.

CASSLDEGASLSSYNEQFF | TGTGCCAGCAGCTTAGATGAGGGAGCTAGCTTGAGCTCCTACAATGAGCAGTTCTTC | . | TRBV11-2 | . | TRBJ2-1
CASMTYTDTQYF | TGTGCCAGCATGACCTACACAGATACGCAGTATTTT | . | TRBV2 | . | TRBJ2-3
CASSLDVGDGYTF | TGTGCCAGCAGCTTAGATGTAGGGGATGGCTACACCTTC | . | TRBV7-9 | . | TRBJ1-2
CASSRRDSNQPQHF | TGTGCCAGCAGTCGGAGGGATAGCAATCAGCCCCAGCATTTT | . | TRBV6-5 | . | TRBJ1-5
CAIRPGSGATGELFF | TGTGCCATCAGACCCGGGTCAGGGGCCACCGGGGAGCTGTTTTTT | . | TRBV10-3 | . | TRBJ2-2
CSASGVREAFF | TGCAGTGCTAGCGGCGTCAGAGAAGCTTTCTTT | . | TRBV20-1 | . | TRBJ1-1
CASSHDAGDEKLFF | TGCGCCAGCAGCCATGATGCGGGGGATGAAAAACTGTTTTTT | once | TRBV4-3 | . | TRBJ1-4
CATSDLRTGTGVQYF | TGTGCCACCAGTGATTTGCGTACCGGGACAGGTGTGCAGTACTTC | . | TRBV24-1 | TRBD1 | TRBJ2-7
CSARDNYGYTF | TGCAGTGCTAGAGATAATTATGGCTACACCTTC | . | TRBV20-1 | . | TRBJ1-2
CAISEASGEGDTQYF | TGTGCCATCAGTGAGGCTAGCGGAGAGGGAGATACGCAGTATTTT | . | TRBV10-3 | TRBD2 | TRBJ2-3
CASSQESRALYEQYF | TGCGCCAGCAGCCAAGAAAGTAGGGCGCTGTACGAGCAGTACTTC | . | TRBV4-3 | . | TRBJ2-7
CASSREVRVTEAFF | TGTGCCAGCTCAAGGGAGGTCCGGGTCACTGAAGCTTTCTTT | . | TRBV11-2 | . | TRBJ1-1
CASSHPRNTEAFF | TGTGCCAGCAGCCATCCGCGGAACACTGAAGCTTTCTTT | . | TRBV7-9 | . | TRBJ1-1
CASSEPFRIAGEQYF | TGTGCCAGCAGTGAACCTTTTCGGATAGCGGGTGAGCAGTACTTC | . | TRBV6-1 | TRBD2 | TRBJ2-7